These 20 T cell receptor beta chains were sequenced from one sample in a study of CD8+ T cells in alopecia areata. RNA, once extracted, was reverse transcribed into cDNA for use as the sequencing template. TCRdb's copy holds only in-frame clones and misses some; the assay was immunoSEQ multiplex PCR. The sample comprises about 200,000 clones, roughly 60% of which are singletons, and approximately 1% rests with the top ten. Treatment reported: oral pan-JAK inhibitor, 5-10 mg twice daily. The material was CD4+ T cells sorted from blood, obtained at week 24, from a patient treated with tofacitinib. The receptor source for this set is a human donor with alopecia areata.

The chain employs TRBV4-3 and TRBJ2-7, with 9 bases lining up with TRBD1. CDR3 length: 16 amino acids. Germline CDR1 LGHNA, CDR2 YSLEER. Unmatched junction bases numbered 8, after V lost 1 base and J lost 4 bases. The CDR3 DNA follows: TGCGCCAGCAGCCAAGGAACAGGGGGCTCCAATTACGAGCAGTACTTC. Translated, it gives CASSQGTGGSNYEQYF.

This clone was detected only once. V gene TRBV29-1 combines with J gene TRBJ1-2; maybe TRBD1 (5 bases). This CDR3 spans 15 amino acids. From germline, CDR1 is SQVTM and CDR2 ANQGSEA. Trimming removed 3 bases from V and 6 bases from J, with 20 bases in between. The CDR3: CSVELSTAPDDGYTF. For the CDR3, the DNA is TGCAGCGTTGAGTTGTCGACAGCCCCGGATGATGGCTACACCTTC.

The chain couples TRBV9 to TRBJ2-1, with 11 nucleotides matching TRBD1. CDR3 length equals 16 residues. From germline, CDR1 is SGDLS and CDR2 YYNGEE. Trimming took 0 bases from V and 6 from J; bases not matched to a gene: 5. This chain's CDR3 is CASSVGPGQGANEQFF. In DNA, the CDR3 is TGTGCCAGCAGCGTAGGCCCCGGACAGGGGGCCAATGAGCAGTTCTTC.

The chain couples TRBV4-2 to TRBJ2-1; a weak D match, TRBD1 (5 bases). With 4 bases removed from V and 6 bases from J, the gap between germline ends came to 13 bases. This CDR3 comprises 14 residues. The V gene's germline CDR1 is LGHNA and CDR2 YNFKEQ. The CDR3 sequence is CASSLEDSSNEQFF. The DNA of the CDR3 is TGTGCCAGCAGCCTTGAAGACAGCAGCAATGAGCAGTTCTTC.

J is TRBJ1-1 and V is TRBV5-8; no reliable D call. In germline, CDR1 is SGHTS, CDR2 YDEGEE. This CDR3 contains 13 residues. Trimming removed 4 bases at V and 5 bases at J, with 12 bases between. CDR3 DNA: TGTGCCAGCAGCCAACTAAGAGGGACTGAAGCTTTCTTT. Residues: CASSQLRGTEAFF.

The CDR3 nucleotides are TGCAGCGTTGCCTCAGGGCCTATCCAAGAGACCCAGTACTTC. This translates into CSVASGPIQETQYF. V usage is TRBV29-1 and J usage is TRBJ2-5; a weak D match, TRBD1 (5 bases). The germline V gene encodes CDR1 SQVTM and CDR2 ANQGSEA. Trimming shortened V by 4 bases and J by 1 base, and 13 bases separated the two germline ends. This CDR3 contains 14 residues.

CDR3 coding DNA: TGCGCCAGCAAACCGGGGACGGTTACCTACGAGCAGTACTTC. Translating gives CASKPGTVTYEQYF. The rearrangement links TRBV5-1 to TRBJ2-7; D may match TRBD1 or TRBD2 (5 bases each). This CDR3 is built from 14 residues. The germline V gene encodes CDR1 SGHRS and CDR2 YFSETQ. V was cut by 6 bases and J by 2 bases, with 15 bases left in between.

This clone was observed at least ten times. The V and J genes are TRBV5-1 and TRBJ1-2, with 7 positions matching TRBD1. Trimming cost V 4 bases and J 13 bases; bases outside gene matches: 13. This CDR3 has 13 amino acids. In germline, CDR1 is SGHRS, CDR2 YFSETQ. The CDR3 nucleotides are TGCGCCAGCAGCCTGGATCCGGGGACAGCCACCACCTTC. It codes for CASSLDPGTATTF.

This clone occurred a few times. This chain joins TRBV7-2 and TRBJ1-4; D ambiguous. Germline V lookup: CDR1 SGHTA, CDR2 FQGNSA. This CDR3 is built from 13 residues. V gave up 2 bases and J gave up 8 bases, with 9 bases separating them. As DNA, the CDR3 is TGTGCCAGCAGCTTATCGCAGAAGGAAAAACTGTTTTTT. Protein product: CASSLSQKEKLFF.

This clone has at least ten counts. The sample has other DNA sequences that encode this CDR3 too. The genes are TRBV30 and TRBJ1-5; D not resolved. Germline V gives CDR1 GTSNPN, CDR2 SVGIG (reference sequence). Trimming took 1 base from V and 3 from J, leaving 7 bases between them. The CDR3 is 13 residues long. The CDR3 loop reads CAWSGGDNQPQHF. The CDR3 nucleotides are TGTGCCTGGAGTGGCGGGGACAATCAGCCCCAGCATTTT.

The CDR3 region is CSVEDPGLAGESSYNEQFF. CDR3 coding DNA: TGCAGCGTTGAAGATCCGGGACTAGCGGGGGAAAGCTCCTACAATGAGCAGTTCTTC. V usage is TRBV29-1 and J usage is TRBJ2-1, with 14 bases matching TRBD2. V dropped 0 bases and J dropped 0; count of bases not matched to a gene: 7. In germline, CDR1 is SQVTM, CDR2 ANQGSEA. The CDR3 spans 19 residues.

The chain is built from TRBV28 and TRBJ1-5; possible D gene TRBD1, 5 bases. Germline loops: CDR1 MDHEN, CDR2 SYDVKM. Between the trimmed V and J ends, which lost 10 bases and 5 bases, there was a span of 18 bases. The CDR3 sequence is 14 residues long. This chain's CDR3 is CATMYGRGDQPQHF. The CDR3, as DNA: TGTGCCACCATGTACGGAAGGGGCGATCAGCCCCAGCATTTT.

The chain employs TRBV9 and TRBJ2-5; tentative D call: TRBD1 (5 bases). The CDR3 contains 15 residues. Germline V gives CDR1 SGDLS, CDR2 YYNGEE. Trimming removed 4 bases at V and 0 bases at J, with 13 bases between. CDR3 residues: CASSSQQAYQETQYF. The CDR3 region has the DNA TGTGCCAGCAGCTCCCAACAGGCGTACCAAGAGACCCAGTACTTC. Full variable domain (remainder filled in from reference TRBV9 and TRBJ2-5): DSGVTQTPKHLITATGQRVTLRCSPRSGDLSVYWYQQSLDQGLQFLIQYYNGEERAKGNILERFSAQQFPDLHSELNLSSLELGDSALYFCASSSQQAYQETQYFGPGTRLLVL.

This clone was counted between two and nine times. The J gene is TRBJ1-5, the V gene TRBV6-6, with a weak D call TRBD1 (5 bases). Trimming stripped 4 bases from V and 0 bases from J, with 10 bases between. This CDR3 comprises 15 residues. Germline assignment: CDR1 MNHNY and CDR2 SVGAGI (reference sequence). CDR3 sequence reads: CASSWEGTSNQPQHF. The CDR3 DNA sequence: TGTGCCAGCAGTTGGGAAGGGACTAGCAATCAGCCCCAGCATTTT.

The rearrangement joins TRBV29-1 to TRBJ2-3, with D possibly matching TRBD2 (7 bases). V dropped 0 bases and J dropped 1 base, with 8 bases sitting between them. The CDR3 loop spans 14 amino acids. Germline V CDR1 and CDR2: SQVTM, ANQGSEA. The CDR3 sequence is CSVEERGRTDTQYF. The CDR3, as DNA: TGCAGCGTTGAAGAGCGGGGGCGCACAGATACGCAGTATTTT.

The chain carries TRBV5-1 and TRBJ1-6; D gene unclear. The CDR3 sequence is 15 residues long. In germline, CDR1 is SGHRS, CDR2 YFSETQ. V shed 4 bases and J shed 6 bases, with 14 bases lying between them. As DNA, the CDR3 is TGCGCCAGCAGCCGGGAACCGACTGGTAATTCACCCCTCCACTTT. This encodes CASSREPTGNSPLHF.

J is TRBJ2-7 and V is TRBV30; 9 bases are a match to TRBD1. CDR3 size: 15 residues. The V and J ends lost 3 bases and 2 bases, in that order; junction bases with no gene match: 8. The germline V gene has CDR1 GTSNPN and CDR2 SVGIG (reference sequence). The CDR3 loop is CAWRIPGQGAYEQYF. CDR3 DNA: TGTGCCTGGAGGATACCGGGACAGGGAGCCTACGAGCAGTACTTC.

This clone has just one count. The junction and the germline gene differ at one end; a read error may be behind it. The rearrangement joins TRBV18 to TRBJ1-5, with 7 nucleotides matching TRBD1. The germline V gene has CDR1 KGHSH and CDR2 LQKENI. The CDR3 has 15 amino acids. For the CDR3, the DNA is TGTGCCAGCTCCCCACGGACAGGAATCAATCAGCCCCAGCATTTT. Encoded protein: CASSPRTGINQPQHF.

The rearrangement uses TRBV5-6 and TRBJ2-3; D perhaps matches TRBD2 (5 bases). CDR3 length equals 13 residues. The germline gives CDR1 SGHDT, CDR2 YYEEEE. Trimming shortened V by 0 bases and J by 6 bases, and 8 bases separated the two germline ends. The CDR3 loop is CASSLAGLDTQYF. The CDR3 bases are TGTGCCAGCAGCTTGGCAGGACTCGATACGCAGTATTTT.

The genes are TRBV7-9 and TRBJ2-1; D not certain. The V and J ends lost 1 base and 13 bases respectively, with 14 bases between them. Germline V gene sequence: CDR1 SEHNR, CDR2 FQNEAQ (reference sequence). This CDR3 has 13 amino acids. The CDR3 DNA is TGTGCCAGCAGCTTAGGGGAACAAGGACCCCAGTTCTTC. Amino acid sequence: CASSLGEQGPQFF. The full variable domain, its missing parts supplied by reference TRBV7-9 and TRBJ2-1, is DTGVSQNPRHKITKRGQNVTFRCDPISEHNRLYWYRQTLGQGPEFLTYFQNEAQLEKSRLLSDRFSAERPKGSFSTLEIQRTEQGDSAMYLCASSLGEQGPQFFGPGTRLTVL.